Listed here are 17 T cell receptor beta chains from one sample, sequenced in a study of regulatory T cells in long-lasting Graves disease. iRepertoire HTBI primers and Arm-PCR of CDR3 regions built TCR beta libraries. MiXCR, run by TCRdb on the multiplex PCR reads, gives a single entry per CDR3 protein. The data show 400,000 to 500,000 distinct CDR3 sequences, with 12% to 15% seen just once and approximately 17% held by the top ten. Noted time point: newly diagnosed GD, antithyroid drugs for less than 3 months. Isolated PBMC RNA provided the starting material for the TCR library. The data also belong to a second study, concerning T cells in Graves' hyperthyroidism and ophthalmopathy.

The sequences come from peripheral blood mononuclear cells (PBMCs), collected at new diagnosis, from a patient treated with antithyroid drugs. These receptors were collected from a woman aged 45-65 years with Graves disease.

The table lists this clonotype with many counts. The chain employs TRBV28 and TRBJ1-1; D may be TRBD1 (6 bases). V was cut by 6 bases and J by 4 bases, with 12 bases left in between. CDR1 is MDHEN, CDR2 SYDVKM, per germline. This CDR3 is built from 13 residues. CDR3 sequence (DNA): TGTGCCAGCAGGGAAGGGGGGCGCACTGAAGCTTTCTTT. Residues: CASREGGRTEAFF.

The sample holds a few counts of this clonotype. CDR3 in DNA: TGTGCCAGCAAACTGGGACTCCAATCCTACGAGCAGTACTTC. Translation: CASKLGLQSYEQYF. The V and J genes are TRBV27 and TRBJ2-7; tentatively, D is TRBD2 (6 bases). Looked up from germline, CDR1 is MNHEY and CDR2 is SMNVEV (reference sequence). The V gene lost 7 bases and the J gene lost 1 base, with 14 bases spanning the gap. The CDR3 loop spans 14 amino acids.

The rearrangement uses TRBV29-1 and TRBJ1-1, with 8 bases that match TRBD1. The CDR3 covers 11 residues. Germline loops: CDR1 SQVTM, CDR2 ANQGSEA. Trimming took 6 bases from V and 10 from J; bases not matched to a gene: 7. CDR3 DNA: TGCAGCGTGTACACAGGGGGGGGAGCTTTCTTT. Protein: CSVYTGGGAFF.

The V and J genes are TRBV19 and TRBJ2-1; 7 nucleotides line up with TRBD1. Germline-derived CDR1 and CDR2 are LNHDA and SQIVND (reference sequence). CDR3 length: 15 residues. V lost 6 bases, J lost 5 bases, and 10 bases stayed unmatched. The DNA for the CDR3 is TGTGCCAGTAGCCGACGACGAGACAGGGACAATGAGCAGTTCTTC. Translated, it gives CASSRRRDRDNEQFF.

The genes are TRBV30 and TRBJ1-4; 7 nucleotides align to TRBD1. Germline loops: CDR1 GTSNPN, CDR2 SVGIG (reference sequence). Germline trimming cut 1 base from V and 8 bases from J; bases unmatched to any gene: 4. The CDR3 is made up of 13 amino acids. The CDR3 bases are TGTGCCTGGAGTGGACAGGGTCACGAAAAACTGTTTTTT. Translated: CAWSGQGHEKLFF.

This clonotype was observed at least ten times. The CDR3 loop is CASSRYIANEQYF. The DNA for the CDR3 is TGTGCCAGCAGCCGTTACATCGCTAACGAGCAGTACTTC. The genes are TRBV3-1 and TRBJ2-7; D is uncertain. The CDR3 has 13 amino acids. With 4 bases removed from V and 5 bases from J, the gap between germline ends came to 12 bases. Germline assignment: CDR1 LGHDT and CDR2 YNNKEL (reference sequence).

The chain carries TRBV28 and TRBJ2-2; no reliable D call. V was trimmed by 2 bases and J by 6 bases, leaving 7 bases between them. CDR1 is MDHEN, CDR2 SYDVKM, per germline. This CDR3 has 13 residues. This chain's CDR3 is CASSLNNPGELFF. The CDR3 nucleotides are TGTGCCAGCAGTTTAAATAATCCCGGGGAGCTGTTTTTT.

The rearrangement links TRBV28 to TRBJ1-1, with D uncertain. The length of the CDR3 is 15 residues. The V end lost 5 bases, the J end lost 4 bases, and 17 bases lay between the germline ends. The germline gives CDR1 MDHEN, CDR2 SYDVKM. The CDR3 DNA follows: TGTGCCAGCAGTCCACCATCCGGTTCGGCCACTGAAGCTTTCTTT. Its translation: CASSPPSGSATEAFF.

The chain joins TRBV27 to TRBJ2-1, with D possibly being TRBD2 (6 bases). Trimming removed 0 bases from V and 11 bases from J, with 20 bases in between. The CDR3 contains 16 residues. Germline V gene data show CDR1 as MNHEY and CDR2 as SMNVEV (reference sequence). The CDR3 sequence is CASSLSLRDWEIKQFF. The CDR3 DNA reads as TGTGCCAGCAGTTTATCGCTCCGGGACTGGGAAATCAAGCAGTTCTTC.

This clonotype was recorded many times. Here the CDR3 DNA reads TGTGCCAGCAGTTCGCGACAGGGCCCTCCCTACGAGCAGTACTTC. Translation gives CASSSRQGPPYEQYF. The rearrangement joins TRBV28 to TRBJ2-7, with 7 bases lining up with TRBD1. Looked up from germline, CDR1 is MDHEN and CDR2 is SYDVKM. With 4 bases clipped from V and 2 bases from J, the junction kept 8 bases outside the gene matches. The CDR3 runs 15 residues.

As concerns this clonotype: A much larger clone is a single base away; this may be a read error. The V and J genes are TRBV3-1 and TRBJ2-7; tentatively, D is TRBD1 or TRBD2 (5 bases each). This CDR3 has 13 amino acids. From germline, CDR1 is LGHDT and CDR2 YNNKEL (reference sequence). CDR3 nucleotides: TGTGTCAGCAGCAGAGGGGAAAGCTACGAGCAGTACTTC. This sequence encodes CVSSRGESYEQYF.

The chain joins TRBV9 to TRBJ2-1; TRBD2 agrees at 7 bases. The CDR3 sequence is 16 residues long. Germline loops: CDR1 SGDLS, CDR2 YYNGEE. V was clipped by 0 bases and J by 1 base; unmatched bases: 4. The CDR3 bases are TGTGCCAGCAGCGTAGGGGGTAGCGGGTCCTACAATGAGCAGTTCTTC. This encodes CASSVGGSGSYNEQFF.

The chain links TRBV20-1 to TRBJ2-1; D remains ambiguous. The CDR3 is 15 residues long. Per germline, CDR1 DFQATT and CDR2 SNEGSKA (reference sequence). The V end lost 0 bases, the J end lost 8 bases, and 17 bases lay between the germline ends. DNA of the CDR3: TGCAGTGCTAGAGATCAAGGGTTCGGGTTCTATGAGCAGTTCTTC. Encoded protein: CSARDQGFGFYEQFF.

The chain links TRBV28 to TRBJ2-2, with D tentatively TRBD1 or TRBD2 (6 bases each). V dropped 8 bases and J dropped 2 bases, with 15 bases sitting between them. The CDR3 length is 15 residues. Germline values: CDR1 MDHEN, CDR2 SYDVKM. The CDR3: CASSAVGGNTGELFF. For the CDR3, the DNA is TGTGCCAGCTCAGCGGTCGGGGGCAACACCGGGGAGCTGTTTTTT.

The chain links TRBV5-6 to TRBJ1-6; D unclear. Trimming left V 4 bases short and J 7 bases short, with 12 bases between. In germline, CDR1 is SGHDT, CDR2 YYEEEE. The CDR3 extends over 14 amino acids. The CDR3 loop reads CASSPTRWNSPLHF. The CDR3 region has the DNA TGTGCCAGCAGCCCGACCCGGTGGAATTCACCCCTCCACTTT.

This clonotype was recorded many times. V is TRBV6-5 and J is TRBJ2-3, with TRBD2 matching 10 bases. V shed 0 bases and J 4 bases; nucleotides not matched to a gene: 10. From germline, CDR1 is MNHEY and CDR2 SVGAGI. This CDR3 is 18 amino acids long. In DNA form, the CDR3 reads TGTGCCAGCAGTTACTCTCGTCAACTAGCGGGAAACGCAGATACGCAGTATTTT. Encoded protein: CASSYSRQLAGNADTQYF.

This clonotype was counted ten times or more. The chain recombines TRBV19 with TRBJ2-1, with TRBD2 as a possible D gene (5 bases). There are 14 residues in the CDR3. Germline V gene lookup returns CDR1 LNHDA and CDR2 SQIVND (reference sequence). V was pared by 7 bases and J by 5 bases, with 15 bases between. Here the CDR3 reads CASKPSAGDNEQFF. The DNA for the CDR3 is TGTGCCAGTAAACCCTCCGCGGGCGACAATGAGCAGTTCTTC.